The 13 T cell receptor beta chains presented below share a single source sample, sequenced in a study of cytomegalovirus exposure and HLA in healthy donors. The PCR ran on 60 Vbeta and 13 Jbeta primers. The repertoire was sequenced with immunoSEQ multiplex PCR; TCRdb's copy has only in-frame clones and lacks some. The sample yields fewer than 85,000 clones, 78% seen once. Sequences were obtained from PBMCs. Receptor source: a man younger than 30 in good health and CMV-seropositive.

This clone appeared a few times. The chain joins TRBV7-9 to TRBJ1-5, with 8 bases identical to TRBD1. The germline V gene encodes CDR1 SEHNR and CDR2 FQNEAQ (reference sequence). With 1 base clipped from V and 12 bases from J, the junction kept 2 bases outside the gene matches. There are 12 residues in the CDR3. As DNA, the CDR3 is TGTGCCAGCAGCTTAGGACAGGGGCGCCAGCATTTT. Its protein is CASSLGQGRQHF.

The chain joins TRBV6-1 to TRBJ2-7, with 10 positions matching TRBD1. The CDR3 spans 15 residues. Germline CDR1 reads MNHNS; CDR2 reads SASEGT. Trimming took 3 bases from V and 3 from J; bases not matched to a gene: 5. The CDR3 DNA follows: TGTGCCAGCAGTGAGGGACAGGGGCTATTCTACGAGCAGTACTTC. Encoded protein: CASSEGQGLFYEQYF.

This chain links TRBV5-4 with TRBJ2-1; 10 bases are a match to TRBD2. J lost 8 bases, V lost 5 bases, and 4 bases had no gene match. The CDR3 runs to 13 residues. Germline V gene data show CDR1 as SGHNT and CDR2 as YYREEE (reference sequence). The CDR3 nucleotides read TGTGCCAGCAGACCTGGACTAGCGGATGAGCAGTTCTTC. Amino acid sequence: CASRPGLADEQFF.

This chain uses TRBV7-2 with TRBJ2-5, with a possible D match to TRBD2 (5 bases). The germline CDR1 and CDR2 sequences are SGHTA and FQGNSA. This CDR3 has 13 amino acids. With 5 bases removed from V and 2 bases from J, the gap between germline ends came to 9 bases. The DNA for the CDR3 is TGTGCCAGCAGCCGGTCGGGGCAAGAGACCCAGTACTTC. This gives the protein CASSRSGQETQYF.

This clone has a single count. V and J are TRBV10-3 and TRBJ1-1; D is uncertain. Germline V gene sequence: CDR1 ENHRY, CDR2 SYGVKD. The CDR3 is made up of 14 amino acids. V was cut by 6 bases and J by 6 bases, with 17 bases left in between. CDR3 residues: CAISWEGLRAEAFF. CDR3 DNA: TGTGCCATCAGCTGGGAGGGCCTTCGGGCTGAAGCTTTCTTT.

This chain links TRBV11-2 with TRBJ1-2, with D hard to call. The CDR3 runs to 13 residues. Between the trimmed V and J ends, which lost 2 bases and 7 bases, there was a span of 11 bases. Germline V gene data show CDR1 as SGHAT and CDR2 as FQNNGV. CDR3 amino acids: CASSLNGGLGYTF. The CDR3 DNA reads TGTGCCAGCAGCTTAAATGGCGGTCTTGGCTACACCTTC. The full variable domain, its missing parts supplied by reference TRBV11-2 and TRBJ1-2, is EAGVAQSPRYKIIEKRQSVAFWCNPISGHATLYWYQQILGQGPKLLIQFQNNGVVDDSQLPKDRFSAERLKGVDSTLKIQPAKLEDSAVYLCASSLNGGLGYTFGSGTRLTVV.

The chain links TRBV7-9 to TRBJ2-7, with TRBD2 matching over 10 bases. Germline CDR1 reads SEHNR; CDR2 reads FQNEAQ (reference sequence). This CDR3 contains 16 residues. J was trimmed by 5 bases and V by 4 bases; bases with no gene match: 11. CDR3 amino acids: CASSSPWGLAGDEQYF. In nucleotides, the CDR3 is TGTGCCAGCAGCTCCCCCTGGGGGCTAGCGGGAGACGAGCAGTACTTC. The whole variable domain, remainder taken from reference TRBV7-9 and TRBJ2-7, is DTGVSQNPRHKITKRGQNVTFRCDPISEHNRLYWYRQTLGQGPEFLTYFQNEAQLEKSRLLSDRFSAERPKGSFSTLEIQRTEQGDSAMYLCASSSPWGLAGDEQYFGPGTRLTVT.

This chain uses TRBV9 with TRBJ1-1; 8 nucleotides match TRBD1. The CDR3 totals 16 residues. Trimming removed 3 bases from V and 4 bases from J; junction bases left unmatched: 11. Germline V gives CDR1 SGDLS, CDR2 YYNGEE. The CDR3 DNA is TGTGCCAGCAGCGACTCAGGGGGCCAGGGATCCACTGAAGCTTTCTTT. This sequence encodes CASSDSGGQGSTEAFF.

The CDR3 sequence is CSVGTLTDTQYF. In DNA, the CDR3 is TGCAGCGTGGGGACTCTCACAGATACGCAGTATTTT. The chain joins TRBV29-1 to TRBJ2-3, with TRBD2 as a possible D gene (6 bases). CDR1 and CDR2 from the germline V gene are SQVTM and ANQGSEA. V lost 6 bases and J 2 bases, leaving 9 bases between the germline ends. CDR3 size: 12 residues.

This chain connects TRBV7-9 to TRBJ1-4, with D tentatively TRBD1 (6 bases). CDR3 length: 15 amino acids. V was clipped by 3 bases and J by 5 bases, with 13 bases between them. Germline values: CDR1 SEHNR, CDR2 FQNEAQ (reference sequence). CDR3 in DNA: TGTGCCAGCAGCTTGGTCGGACAGCGGAATGAAAAACTGTTTTTT. It codes for CASSLVGQRNEKLFF.

The chain combines TRBV9 with TRBJ2-7; 10 bases fit TRBD2. Looked up from germline, CDR1 is SGDLS and CDR2 is YYNGEE. After removal of 0 bases from V and 5 bases from J, the junction contained 5 bases not matched to a gene. The CDR3 totals 15 residues. The CDR3: CASSVGGTSADEQYF. Written as DNA, the CDR3 is TGTGCCAGCAGCGTAGGGGGGACTAGCGCGGACGAGCAGTACTTC.

The gene calls are TRBV18 and TRBJ2-5; D possibly corresponds to TRBD2 (6 bases). Between the trimmed V and J ends, which lost 5 bases and 6 bases, there was a span of 19 bases. The germline V gene has CDR1 KGHSH and CDR2 LQKENI. CDR3 size: 15 residues. The CDR3 DNA reads as TGTGCCAGCTCAGCCGCCGCGACTAGAGGCCAGACCCAGTACTTC. Protein product: CASSAAATRGQTQYF.

This clone was found once. This chain links TRBV28 with TRBJ1-1, with a tentative D call TRBD1 (6 bases). This CDR3 is 14 amino acids long. Between the trimmed V and J ends, which lost 2 bases and 7 bases, there was a span of 14 bases. The V gene's germline CDR1 is MDHEN and CDR2 SYDVKM. The CDR3 region is CASSLLTSTGEAFF. CDR3 DNA: TGTGCCAGCAGTTTACTCACTTCGACAGGTGAAGCTTTCTTT.